Presented here are 13 T cell receptor beta chains from one specimen sequenced in a study of identical twins. TCRdb re-derived calls from the 5' RACE reads in MiXCR, one entry per CDR3 protein. This table holds about 240,000 distinct CDR3 sequences, over 9.5% found once. In addition, the sample was reused for a study of yellow fever vaccine responses in identical twins.

Input material: memory (CD45RO+) T cells sorted from blood. The receptors derive from a woman under 30 in good health.

In this sample, this clonotype turned up a few times. The chain combines TRBV20-1 with TRBJ2-5; no clear D gene. V gave up 2 bases and J gave up 5 bases, with 18 bases separating them. The CDR3 has 15 residues. Germline values: CDR1 DFQATT, CDR2 SNEGSKA (reference sequence). The CDR3 here is CSARNHETVGETQYF. CDR3 coding DNA: TGCAGTGCTAGAAACCACGAGACTGTAGGGGAGACCCAGTACTTC.

The gene calls are TRBV7-2 and TRBJ2-6; D might be TRBD2 (5 bases). Trimming shortened V by 1 base and J by 3 bases, and 7 bases separated the two germline ends. The CDR3 runs to 15 residues. The germline V gene encodes CDR1 SGHTA and CDR2 FQGNSA. The CDR3 loop is CASSLVEGGANVLTF. CDR3 nucleotides: TGTGCCAGCAGCTTAGTCGAGGGTGGGGCCAACGTCCTGACTTTC. Together with reference TRBV7-2 and TRBJ2-6, the CDR3 gives the full variable domain: GAGVSQSPSNKVTEKGKDVELRCDPISGHTALYWYRQSLGQGLEFLIYFQGNSAPDKSGLPSDRFSAERTGGSVSTLTIQRTQQEDSAVYLCASSLVEGGANVLTFGAGSRLTVL.

There are many counts of this clonotype. The chain couples TRBV6-2 or TRBV6-3 to TRBJ2-1, with 9 positions matching TRBD1. The CDR3 extends over 13 amino acids. Germline lookup yields CDR1 MNHEY and CDR2 SVGEGT. Losses at the gene ends were 11 bases for V and 7 bases for J; bases not matched to a gene: 9. CDR3 in amino acids: CAYGDRASNEQFF. In DNA form, the CDR3 reads TGTGCCTATGGGGACAGGGCTAGTAATGAGCAGTTCTTC.

The sample holds many counts of this clonotype. This chain connects TRBV7-9 to TRBJ2-2; 12 bases are a match to TRBD1. Per the germline V gene, CDR1 is SEHNR and CDR2 is FQNEAQ (reference sequence). CDR3 length: 13 residues. V lost 8 bases and J lost 10; bases outside the gene matches: 5. As DNA, the CDR3 is TGTGCCAGCCGGGACAGGGGGCTTGAGGAGCTGTTTTTT. Protein: CASRDRGLEELFF.

The chain combines TRBV20-1 with TRBJ2-7; D might be TRBD1 (5 bases). The CDR3 covers 14 residues. Trimming took 6 bases from V and 3 from J, leaving 18 bases between them. Germline CDR1 DFQATT, CDR2 SNEGSKA (reference sequence). CDR3 loop: CSARQTGRDYEQYF. For the CDR3, the DNA is TGCAGTGCGAGACAAACGGGCAGGGACTACGAGCAGTACTTC.

The genes are TRBV20-1 and TRBJ2-6; D is ambiguous. V was clipped by 3 bases and J by 0 bases, with 15 bases between them. Germline CDR1 is DFQATT and CDR2 is SNEGSKA (reference sequence). The CDR3 loop spans 17 amino acids. DNA for the CDR3: TGCAGTGCTAGGGCCAACTTTAAACTCTCTGGGGCCAACGTCCTGACTTTC. Its protein is CSARANFKLSGANVLTF.

This clonotype was seen many times. This chain uses TRBV7-2 with TRBJ2-7, with 11 bases aligning to TRBD1. V dropped 4 bases and J dropped 6; count of bases not matched to a gene: 11. The CDR3 contains 16 residues. Germline V gene sequence: CDR1 SGHTA, CDR2 FQGNSA. The CDR3 sequence: CASSSRGGQGAIEQYF. DNA of the CDR3: TGTGCCAGCAGCTCCCGAGGAGGACAGGGGGCCATCGAGCAGTACTTC.

There are a few counts of this clonotype. J is TRBJ1-1 and V is TRBV28; the D is unclear. Trimming left V 6 bases short and J 1 base short, with 9 bases between. The germline gives CDR1 MDHEN, CDR2 SYDVKM. The CDR3 is 13 residues long. This chain's CDR3 is CASRRNSNTEAFF. The CDR3 coding sequence is TGTGCCAGCAGACGCAACTCGAACACTGAAGCTTTCTTT.

This clonotype was seen only a few times. This chain uses TRBV6-2 or TRBV6-3 with TRBJ2-7; D unresolved. The CDR3 has 14 residues. V lost 6 bases and J lost 2, with 14 bases in between. Germline V gene sequence: CDR1 MNHEY, CDR2 SVGEGT. The CDR3 DNA is TGTGCCAGCAGCCAGATAGTATCCCCCTACGAGCAGTACTTC. Translating gives CASSQIVSPYEQYF.

This clonotype was found a few times. The CDR3 bases are TGTGCCAGCAGCAAAACAGGCACCGGGGAGCTGTTTTTT. Translating it yields CASSKTGTGELFF. This chain links TRBV7-9 with TRBJ2-2, with D maybe TRBD1 (5 bases). From germline, CDR1 is SEHNR and CDR2 FQNEAQ (reference sequence). The CDR3 extends over 13 amino acids. The V end was cut by 5 bases, the J end by 4 bases, with 8 bases between.

This clonotype was seen a handful of times. This chain links TRBV5-1 with TRBJ1-2; no clear D. Germline CDR1 and CDR2: SGHRS and YFSETQ. This CDR3 comprises 13 residues. V lost 5 bases, J lost 7 bases, and 15 bases lay in between. The CDR3 loop reads CASSYGGEGGYTF. CDR3 nucleotide sequence: TGCGCCAGCAGTTATGGCGGGGAAGGTGGCTACACCTTC.

The rearrangement links TRBV9 to TRBJ2-5; the match to TRBD1 covers 7 bases. The CDR3 runs 14 residues. V was clipped by 0 bases and J by 7 bases; unmatched bases: 6. The germline gives CDR1 SGDLS, CDR2 YYNGEE. The CDR3 bases are TGTGCCAGCAGCGTAGGACAGGGATTGGGGACCCAGTACTTC. Its translation is CASSVGQGLGTQYF. The variable domain in full, with the rest retrieved from reference TRBV9 and TRBJ2-5, is DSGVTQTPKHLITATGQRVTLRCSPRSGDLSVYWYQQSLDQGLQFLIQYYNGEERAKGNILERFSAQQFPDLHSELNLSSLELGDSALYFCASSVGQGLGTQYFGPGTRLLVL.

The chain couples TRBV11-2 to TRBJ2-3; TRBD2 might be the D (6 bases). This CDR3 spans 17 amino acids. In germline, CDR1 is SGHAT, CDR2 FQNNGV. The V end was cut by 1 base, the J end by 6 bases, with 20 bases between. CDR3 residues: CASSLVRSGWGTDTQYF. In nucleotides, the CDR3 is TGTGCCAGCAGCTTAGTTCGTAGCGGCTGGGGGACGGATACGCAGTATTTT.